This T cell receptor beta chain was identified in a study of cytomegalovirus exposure and HLA in healthy donors. The study ran its PCR with 60 Vbeta and 13 Jbeta primers. Here immunoSEQ multiplex PCR was the method, and the copy in TCRdb shows in-frame clones only, minus some. Here the sample table reports 60,000 to 65,000 clones. The ends were cut back, 4 bases at V and 3 bases at J, with 4 bases in the middle. CDR3 length equals 11 residues. Per the germline V gene, CDR1 is SGHRS and CDR2 is YFSETQ. This clonotype originated in a woman aged 18-29 years in good health and CMV-seronegative. Sequenced sample: PBMCs. The J gene is TRBJ2-5, the V gene TRBV5-1; no clear D. CDR3 DNA: TGCGCCAGCAGCCCCAAAGAGACCCAGTACTTC. Protein sequence: CASSPKETQYF.